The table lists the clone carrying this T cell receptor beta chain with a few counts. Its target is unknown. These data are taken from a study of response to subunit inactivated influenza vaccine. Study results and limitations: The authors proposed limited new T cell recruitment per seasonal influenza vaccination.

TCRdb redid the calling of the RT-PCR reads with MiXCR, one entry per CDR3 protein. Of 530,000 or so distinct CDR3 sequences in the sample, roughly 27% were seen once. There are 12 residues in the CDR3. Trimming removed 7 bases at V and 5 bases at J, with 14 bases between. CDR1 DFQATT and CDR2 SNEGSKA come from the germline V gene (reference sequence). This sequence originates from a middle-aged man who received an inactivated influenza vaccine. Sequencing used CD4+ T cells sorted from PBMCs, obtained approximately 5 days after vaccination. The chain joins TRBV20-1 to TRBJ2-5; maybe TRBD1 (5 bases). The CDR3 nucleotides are TGCAGTGGAGGCAGGGCGGTTGAGACCCAGTACTTC. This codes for CSGGRAVETQYF.